This TCR beta chain came from a study of human T cells and chemical hapten exposure. Study-wide findings and caveats: Compared with pre-sensitization or healthy control sets, expanded TCRs clustered more.

This clonotype was counted between two and nine times. Antigen: not known. TCRdb independently ran MiXCR on the RACE reads; one entry per CDR3 protein. The table shows 35,000 to 45,000 distinct CDR3 sequences, with about 13% occurring only once. Time point given: patch test 3, about 24 weeks after DPC sensitization. Described treatment: therapeutic diphenylcyclopropenone sensitization with weekly scalp DPC. Unfractionated whole blood was the source from which total RNA was extracted. Blood was drawn before each patch test was applied. Suited to DPC and affected by alopecia, the donors ranged from 18 to 70 years old. This specimen was whole blood, taken in connection with sensitization to the hapten diphenylcyclopropenone (DPC). The origin of this receptor is a woman in her 40s with alopecia areata. Some clones in this sample may be carry-over from other donors' samples.

The CDR3 nucleotides read TGTGCCAGCTCACCGACAGGGAACGGACAGCCCCAGCATTTT. Translated: CASSPTGNGQPQHF. This chain links TRBV18 with TRBJ1-5; 7 bases are a match to TRBD1. The CDR3 sequence is 14 residues long. CDR1 is KGHSH, CDR2 LQKENI, per germline. With 3 bases clipped from V and 7 bases from J, the junction kept 6 bases outside the gene matches.